This TCR beta chain was found in a study of blood T cell repertoires in COVID-19. Here immunoSEQ multiplex PCR was the method, and the copy in TCRdb shows in-frame clones only, minus some. This sample has about 170,000 clones, with 75% to 90% found just once. Concerning this clone itself: At one of its ends the junction is not consistent with the germline gene, which may arise from a read error.

This CDR3 comprises 12 residues. The genes are TRBV12-3 or TRBV12-4 and TRBJ1-1; D is unresolved. The receptor's source is a woman aged 45-59 years who had recovered from COVID-19. Sequencing was done on a sample of PBMCs or T cells enriched from blood (not recorded which). CDR3 in amino acids: CASSQRLPEAFF. Here the CDR3 DNA reads TGTGCCAGCAGCCAGAGACTTCCTGAGGCTTTCTTT.